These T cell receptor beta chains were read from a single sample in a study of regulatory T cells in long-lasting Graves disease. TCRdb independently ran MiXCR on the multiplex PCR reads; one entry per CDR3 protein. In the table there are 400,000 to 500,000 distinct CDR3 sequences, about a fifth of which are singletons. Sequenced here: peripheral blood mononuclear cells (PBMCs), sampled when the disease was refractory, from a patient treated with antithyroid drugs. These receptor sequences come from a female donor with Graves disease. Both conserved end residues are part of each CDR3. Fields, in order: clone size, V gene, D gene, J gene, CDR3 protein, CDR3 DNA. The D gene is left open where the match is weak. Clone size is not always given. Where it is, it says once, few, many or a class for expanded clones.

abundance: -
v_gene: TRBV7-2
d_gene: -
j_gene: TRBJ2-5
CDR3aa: CASSLTYITETQYF
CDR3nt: TGTGCCAGCAGCTTAACCTACATCACAGAGACCCAGTACTTC

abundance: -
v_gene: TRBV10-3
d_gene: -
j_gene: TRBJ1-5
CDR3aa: CACSGSDQPQHF
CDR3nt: TGTGCCTGCTCGGGGTCTGATCAGCCCCAGCATTTT

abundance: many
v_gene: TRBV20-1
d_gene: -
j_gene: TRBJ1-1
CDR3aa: CSAEDNGTTFEAFF
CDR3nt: TGCAGTGCCGAGGATAACGGGACAACCTTTGAAGCTTTCTTT

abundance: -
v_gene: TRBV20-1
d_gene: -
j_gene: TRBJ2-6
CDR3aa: CSAGGFQESSGANVLTF
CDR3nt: TGCAGTGCTGGAGGTTTTCAGGAGAGCTCTGGGGCCAACGTCCTGACTTTC

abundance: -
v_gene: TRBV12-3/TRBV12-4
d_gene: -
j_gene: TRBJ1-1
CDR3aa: CASRDYLLSGAFF
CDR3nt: TGTGCCAGCAGGGACTACCTATTGTCTGGAGCTTTCTTT

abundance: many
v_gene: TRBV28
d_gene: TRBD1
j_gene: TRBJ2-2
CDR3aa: CASRTGLSTGELFF
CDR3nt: TGTGCCAGCAGGACAGGGCTCTCGACCGGGGAGCTGTTTTTT

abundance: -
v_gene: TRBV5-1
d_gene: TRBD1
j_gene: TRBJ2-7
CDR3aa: CARLVRGTGCDEQYF
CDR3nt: TGCGCCAGGTTGGTACGCGGGACAGGGTGCGACGAGCAGTACTTC

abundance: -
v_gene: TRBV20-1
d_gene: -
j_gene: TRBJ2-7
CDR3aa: CSARDRGASSYEQYF
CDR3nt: TGCAGTGCTAGAGATCGGGGCGCGAGCTCCTACGAGCAGTACTTC

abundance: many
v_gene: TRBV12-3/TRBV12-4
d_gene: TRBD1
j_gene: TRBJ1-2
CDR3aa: CASSWAGTGDHGYTF
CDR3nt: TGTGCCAGCAGCTGGGCCGGGACAGGGGACCATGGCTACACCTTC

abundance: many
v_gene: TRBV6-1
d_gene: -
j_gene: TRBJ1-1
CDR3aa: CASRTRQRAEAFF
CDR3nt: TGTGCCAGCAGGACCCGGCAGAGGGCTGAAGCTTTCTTT

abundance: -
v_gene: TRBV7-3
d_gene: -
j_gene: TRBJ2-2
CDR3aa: CASSLWGLSTTELFF
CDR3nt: TGTGCCAGCAGCTTATGGGGACTCTCTACGACGGAGCTGTTTTTT

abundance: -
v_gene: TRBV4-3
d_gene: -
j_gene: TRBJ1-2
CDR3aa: CASSQEGQSFYGYTF
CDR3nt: TGCGCCAGCAGCCAAGAGGGGCAGTCTTTCTATGGCTACACCTTC

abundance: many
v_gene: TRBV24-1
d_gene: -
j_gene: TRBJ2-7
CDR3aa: CATSENNYEQYF
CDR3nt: TGTGCCACCAGTGAGAACAACTACGAGCAGTACTTC

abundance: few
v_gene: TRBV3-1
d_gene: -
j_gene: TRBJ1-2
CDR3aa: CASSQDWTSDYGYTF
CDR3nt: TGTGCCAGCAGCCAAGATTGGACAAGCGACTATGGCTACACCTTC

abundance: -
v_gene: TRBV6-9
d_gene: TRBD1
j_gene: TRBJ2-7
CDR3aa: CASSANRGYEQYF
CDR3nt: TGCGCCAGCAGTGCCAACAGGGGCTACGAGCAGTACTTC

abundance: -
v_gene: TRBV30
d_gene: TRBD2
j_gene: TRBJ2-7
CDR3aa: CAWTRLAAPYEQYF
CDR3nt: TGTGCCTGGACCCGACTAGCAGCACCCTACGAGCAGTACTTC

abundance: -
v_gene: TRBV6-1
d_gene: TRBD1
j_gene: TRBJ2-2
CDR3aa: CASSRGSGTGATGELFF
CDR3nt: TGTGCCAGCAGTAGGGGGTCCGGGACAGGGGCCACCGGGGAGCTGTTTTTT

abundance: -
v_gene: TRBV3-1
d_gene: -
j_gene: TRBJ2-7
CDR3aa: CASSPGRSNIYEQYF
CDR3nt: TGTGCCAGCAGCCCGGGACGTTCGAATATCTACGAGCAGTACTTC

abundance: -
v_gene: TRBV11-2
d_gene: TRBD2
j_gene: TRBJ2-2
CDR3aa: CASSSVWREKTGELFF
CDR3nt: TGTGCCAGCAGCTCAGTATGGCGGGAGAAGACCGGGGAGCTGTTTTTT

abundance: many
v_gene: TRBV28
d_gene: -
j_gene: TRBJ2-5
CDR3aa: CASTERETQYF
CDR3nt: TGTGCCAGCACCGAGAGGGAGACCCAGTACTTC

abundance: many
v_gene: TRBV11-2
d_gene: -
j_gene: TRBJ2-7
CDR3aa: CASSSSIATVRAYEQYF
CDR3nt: TGTGCCAGCAGCTCCTCAATCGCGACAGTCCGCGCCTACGAGCAGTACTTC

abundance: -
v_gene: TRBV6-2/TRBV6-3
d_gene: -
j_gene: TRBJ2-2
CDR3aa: CASSYSWGHQGNTGELFF
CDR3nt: TGTGCCAGCAGTTACTCTTGGGGTCATCAGGGCAACACCGGGGAGCTGTTTTTT

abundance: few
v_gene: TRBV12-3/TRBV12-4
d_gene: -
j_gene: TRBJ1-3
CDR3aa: CASSYQGNTIYF
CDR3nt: TGTGCCAGCAGTTACCAGGGAAACACCATATATTTT

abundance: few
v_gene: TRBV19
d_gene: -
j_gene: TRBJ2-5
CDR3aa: CASSPRGGALQETQYF
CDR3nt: TGTGCCAGTAGTCCCCGAGGGGGGGCCCTACAAGAGACCCAGTACTTC

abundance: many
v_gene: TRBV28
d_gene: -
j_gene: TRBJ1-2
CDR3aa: CASSSGQTPYGYTF
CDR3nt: TGTGCCAGCAGTTCAGGACAGACACCTTATGGCTACACCTTC

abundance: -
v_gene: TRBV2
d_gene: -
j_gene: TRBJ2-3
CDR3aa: CASRGGSDTQYF
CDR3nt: TGTGCCAGCAGGGGGGGCTCAGATACGCAGTATTTT

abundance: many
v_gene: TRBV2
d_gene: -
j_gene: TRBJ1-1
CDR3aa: CASSGGSRDTEAFF
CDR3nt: TGTGCCAGCAGCGGAGGGAGTAGGGACACTGAAGCTTTCTTT

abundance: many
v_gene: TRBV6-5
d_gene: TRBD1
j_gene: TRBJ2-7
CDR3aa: CASSWDRGRGEQYF
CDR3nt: TGTGCCAGCAGTTGGGACAGGGGGCGCGGCGAGCAGTACTTC

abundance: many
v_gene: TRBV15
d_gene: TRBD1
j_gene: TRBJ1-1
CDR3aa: CATSRDRQGGEAFF
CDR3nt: TGTGCCACCAGCAGAGATCGACAGGGGGGTGAAGCTTTCTTT

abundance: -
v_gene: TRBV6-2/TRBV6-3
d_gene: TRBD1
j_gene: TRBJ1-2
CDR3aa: CASSPLKGQPNYGYTF
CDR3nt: TGTGCCAGCAGTCCTCTCAAGGGACAGCCGAACTATGGCTACACCTTC

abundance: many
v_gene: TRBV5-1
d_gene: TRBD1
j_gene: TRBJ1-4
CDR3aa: CASSFTQGQREKLFF
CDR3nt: TGCGCCAGCAGCTTCACACAGGGGCAGCGGGAAAAACTGTTTTTT

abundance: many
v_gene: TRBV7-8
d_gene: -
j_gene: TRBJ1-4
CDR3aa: CASSNQGLWEKLFF
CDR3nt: TGTGCCAGCAGCAACCAGGGGCTGTGGGAAAAACTGTTTTTT

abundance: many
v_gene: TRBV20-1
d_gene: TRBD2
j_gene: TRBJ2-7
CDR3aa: CSAPSGLAGDRAREQYF
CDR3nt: TGCAGTGCTCCTTCGGGACTAGCGGGAGATCGGGCGCGAGAGCAGTACTTC

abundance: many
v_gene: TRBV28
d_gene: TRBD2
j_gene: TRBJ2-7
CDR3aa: CASSFFRTSGVPYEQYF
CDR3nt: TGTGCCAGCAGTTTCTTCCGAACTAGCGGGGTCCCCTACGAGCAGTACTTC

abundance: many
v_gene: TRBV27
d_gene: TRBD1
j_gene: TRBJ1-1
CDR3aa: CASSSQGAYTEAFF
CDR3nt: TGTGCCAGCAGTTCCCAGGGGGCGTATACTGAAGCTTTCTTT

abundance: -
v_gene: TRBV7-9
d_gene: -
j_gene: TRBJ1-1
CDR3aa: CASSLGHVEAFF
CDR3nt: TGTGCCAGCAGCTTGGGGCACGTGGAAGCTTTCTTT

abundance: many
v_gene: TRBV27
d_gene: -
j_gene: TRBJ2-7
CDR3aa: CASSLRQSSYEQYF
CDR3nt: TGTGCCAGCAGTTTAAGACAGAGCTCCTACGAGCAGTACTTC

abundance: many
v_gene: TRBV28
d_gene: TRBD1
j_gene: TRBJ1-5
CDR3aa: CASSRTGINQPQHF
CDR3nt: TGTGCCAGCAGCCGGACAGGGATCAATCAGCCCCAGCATTTT

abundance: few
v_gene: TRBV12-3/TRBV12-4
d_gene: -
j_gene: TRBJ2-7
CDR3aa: CASSLATQWGEQYF
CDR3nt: TGTGCCAGCAGTTTGGCCACCCAATGGGGCGAGCAGTACTTC

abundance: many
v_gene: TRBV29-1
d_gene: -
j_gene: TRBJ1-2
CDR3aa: CSGGEFGYGYTF
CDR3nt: TGCAGCGGAGGGGAATTCGGCTATGGCTACACCTTC

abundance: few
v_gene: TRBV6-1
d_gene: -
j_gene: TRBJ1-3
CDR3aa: CASRQDRTSGNTIYF
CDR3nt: TGTGCCAGCAGGCAAGACAGGACCTCTGGAAACACCATATATTTT